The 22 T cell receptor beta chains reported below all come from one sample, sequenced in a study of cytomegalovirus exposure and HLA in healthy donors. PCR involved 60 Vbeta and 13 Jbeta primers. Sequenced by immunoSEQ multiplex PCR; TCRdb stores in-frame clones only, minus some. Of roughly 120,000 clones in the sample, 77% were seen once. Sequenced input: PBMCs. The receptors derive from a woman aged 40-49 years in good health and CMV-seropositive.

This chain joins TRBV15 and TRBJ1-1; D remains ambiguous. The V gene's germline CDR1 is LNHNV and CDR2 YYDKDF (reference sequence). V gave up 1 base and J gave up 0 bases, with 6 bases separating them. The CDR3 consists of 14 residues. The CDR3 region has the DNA TGTGCCACCAGCAGAGTACATCTGAACACTGAAGCTTTCTTT. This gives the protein CATSRVHLNTEAFF. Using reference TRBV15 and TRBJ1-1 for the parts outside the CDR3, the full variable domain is DAMVIQNPRYQVTQFGKPVTLSCSQTLNHNVMYWYQQKSSQAPKLLFHYYDKDFNNEADTPDNFQSRRPNTSFCFLDIRSPGLGDTAMYLCATSRVHLNTEAFFGQGTRLTVV.

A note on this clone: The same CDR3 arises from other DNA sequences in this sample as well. CDR3 sequence reads: CSATLANEQFF. In nucleotides, the CDR3 is TGCAGTGCTACACTAGCGAATGAGCAGTTCTTC. The chain is built from TRBV20-1 and TRBJ2-1; the match to TRBD2 covers 7 bases. Germline CDR1 DFQATT, CDR2 SNEGSKA (reference sequence). The CDR3 covers 11 residues. V gave up 4 bases and J gave up 7 bases; unmatched junction bases: 1.

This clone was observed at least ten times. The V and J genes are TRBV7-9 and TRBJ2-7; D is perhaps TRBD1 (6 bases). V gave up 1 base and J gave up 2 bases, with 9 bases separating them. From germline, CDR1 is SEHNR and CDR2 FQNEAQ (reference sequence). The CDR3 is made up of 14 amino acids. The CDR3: CASSLGTATYEQYF. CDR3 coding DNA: TGTGCCAGCAGCTTAGGGACAGCGACCTACGAGCAGTACTTC.

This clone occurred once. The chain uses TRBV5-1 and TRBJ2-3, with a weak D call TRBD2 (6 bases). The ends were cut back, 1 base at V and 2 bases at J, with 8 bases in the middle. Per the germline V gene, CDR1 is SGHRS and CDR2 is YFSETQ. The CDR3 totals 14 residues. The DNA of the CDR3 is TGCGCCAGCAGCTTGATAGCGGACACAGATACGCAGTATTTT. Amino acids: CASSLIADTDTQYF.

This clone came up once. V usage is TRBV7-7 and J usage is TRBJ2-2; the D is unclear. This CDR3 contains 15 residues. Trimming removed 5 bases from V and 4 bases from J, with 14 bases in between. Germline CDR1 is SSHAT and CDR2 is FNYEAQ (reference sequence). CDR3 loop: CASSALERGTGELFF. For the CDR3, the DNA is TGTGCCAGCAGCGCCCTAGAGAGAGGCACCGGGGAGCTGTTTTTT.

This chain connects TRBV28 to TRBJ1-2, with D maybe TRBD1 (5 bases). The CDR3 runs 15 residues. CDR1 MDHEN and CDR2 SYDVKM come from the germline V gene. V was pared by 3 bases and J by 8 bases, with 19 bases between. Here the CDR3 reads CASSLGDSQEGGYTF. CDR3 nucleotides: TGTGCCAGCAGTTTGGGCGACAGCCAGGAGGGCGGCTACACCTTC.

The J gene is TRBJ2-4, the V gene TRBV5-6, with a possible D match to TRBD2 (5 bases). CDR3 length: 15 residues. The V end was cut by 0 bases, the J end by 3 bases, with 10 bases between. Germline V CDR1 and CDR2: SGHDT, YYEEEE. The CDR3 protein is CASSLGAGGKNIQYF. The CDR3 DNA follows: TGTGCCAGCAGCTTGGGAGCAGGAGGCAAAAACATTCAGTACTTC. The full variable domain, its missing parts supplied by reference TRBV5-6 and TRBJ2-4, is DAGVTQSPTHLIKTRGQQVTLRCSPKSGHDTVSWYQQALGQGPQFIFQYYEEEERQRGNFPDRFSGHQFPNYSSELNVNALLLGDSALYLCASSLGAGGKNIQYFGAGTRLSVL.

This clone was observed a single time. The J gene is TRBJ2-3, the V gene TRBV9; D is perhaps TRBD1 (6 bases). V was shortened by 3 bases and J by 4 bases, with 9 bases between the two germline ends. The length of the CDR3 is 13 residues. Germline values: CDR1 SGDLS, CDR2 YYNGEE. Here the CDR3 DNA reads TGTGCCAGCAGCGAACAGGGTGCAGATACGCAGTATTTT. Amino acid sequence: CASSEQGADTQYF.

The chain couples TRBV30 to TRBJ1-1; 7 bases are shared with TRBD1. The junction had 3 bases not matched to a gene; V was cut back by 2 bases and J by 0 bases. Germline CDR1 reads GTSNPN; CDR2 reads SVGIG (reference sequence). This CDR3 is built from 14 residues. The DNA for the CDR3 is TGTGCCTGGAGTACGGGACAGTTGAACACTGAAGCTTTCTTT. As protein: CAWSTGQLNTEAFF.

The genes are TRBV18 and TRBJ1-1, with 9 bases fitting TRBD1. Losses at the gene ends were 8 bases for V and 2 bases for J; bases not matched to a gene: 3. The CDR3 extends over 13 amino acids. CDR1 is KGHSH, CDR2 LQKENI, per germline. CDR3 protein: CASGTGLNTEAFF. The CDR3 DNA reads TGTGCCAGCGGGACAGGGCTAAACACTGAAGCTTTCTTT.

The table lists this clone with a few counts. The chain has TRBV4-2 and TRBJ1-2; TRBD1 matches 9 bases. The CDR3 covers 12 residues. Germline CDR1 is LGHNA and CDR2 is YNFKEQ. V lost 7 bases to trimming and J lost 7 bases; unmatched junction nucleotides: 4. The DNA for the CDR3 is TGTGCCAGCAAACAGGGGGCAGGTGGCTACACCTTC. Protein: CASKQGAGGYTF.

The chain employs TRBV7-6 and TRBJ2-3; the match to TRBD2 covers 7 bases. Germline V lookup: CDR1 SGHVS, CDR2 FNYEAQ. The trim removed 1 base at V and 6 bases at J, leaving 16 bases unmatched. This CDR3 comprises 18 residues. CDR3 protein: CASSLGGALADYGDTQYF. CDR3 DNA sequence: TGTGCCAGCAGCTTAGGAGGGGCCCTAGCGGACTACGGGGATACGCAGTATTTT.

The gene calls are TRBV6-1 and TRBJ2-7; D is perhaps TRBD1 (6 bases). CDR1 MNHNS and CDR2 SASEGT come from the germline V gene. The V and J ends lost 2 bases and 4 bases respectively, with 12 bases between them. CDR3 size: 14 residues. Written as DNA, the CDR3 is TGTGCCAGCAGTGAACAGGGGACGGGTTACGAGCAGTACTTC. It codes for CASSEQGTGYEQYF.

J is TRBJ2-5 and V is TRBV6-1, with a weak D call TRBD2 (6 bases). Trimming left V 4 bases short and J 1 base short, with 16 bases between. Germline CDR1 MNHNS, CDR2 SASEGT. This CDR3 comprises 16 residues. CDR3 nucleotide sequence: TGTGCCAGCAGTGCATTTAGCGGACTTGTCCAAGAGACCCAGTACTTC. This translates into CASSAFSGLVQETQYF.

The CDR3, as DNA: TGTGCCAGCAGTTTATCAAGGGGGCTGAACAATGAGCAGTTCTTC. Protein product: CASSLSRGLNNEQFF. This chain connects TRBV27 to TRBJ2-1; 7 nucleotides agree with TRBD1. Per the germline V gene, CDR1 is MNHEY and CDR2 is SMNVEV (reference sequence). Unmatched junction bases numbered 4, after V lost 0 bases and J lost 5 bases. The CDR3 covers 15 residues.

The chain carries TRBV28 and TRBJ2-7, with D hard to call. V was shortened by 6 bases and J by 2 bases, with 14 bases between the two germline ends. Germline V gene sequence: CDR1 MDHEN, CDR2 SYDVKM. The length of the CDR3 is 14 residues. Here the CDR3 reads CASSLLERPYEQYF. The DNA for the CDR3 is TGTGCCAGCAGCTTACTTGAGCGCCCCTACGAGCAGTACTTC. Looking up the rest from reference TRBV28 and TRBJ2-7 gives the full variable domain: DVKVTQSSRYLVKRTGEKVFLECVQDMDHENMFWYRQDPGLGLRLIYFSYDVKMKEKGDIPEGYSVSREKKERFSLILESASTNQTSMYLCASSLLERPYEQYFGPGTRLTVT.

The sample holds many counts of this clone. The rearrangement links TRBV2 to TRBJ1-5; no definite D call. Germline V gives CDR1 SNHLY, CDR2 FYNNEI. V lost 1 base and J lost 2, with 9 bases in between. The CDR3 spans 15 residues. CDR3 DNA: TGTGCCAGCAGTGAAGGCCAGATCGGCAATCAGCCCCAGCATTTT. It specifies CASSEGQIGNQPQHF.

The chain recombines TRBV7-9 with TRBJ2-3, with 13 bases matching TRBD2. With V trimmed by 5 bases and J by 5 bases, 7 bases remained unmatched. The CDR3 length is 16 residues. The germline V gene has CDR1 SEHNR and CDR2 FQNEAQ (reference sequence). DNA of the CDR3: TGTGCCAGCAGCCCACTAGCGGGAGGGCCCGGAGATACGCAGTATTTT. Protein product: CASSPLAGGPGDTQYF. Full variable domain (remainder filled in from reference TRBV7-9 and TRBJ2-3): DTGVSQNPRHKITKRGQNVTFRCDPISEHNRLYWYRQTLGQGPEFLTYFQNEAQLEKSRLLSDRFSAERPKGSFSTLEIQRTEQGDSAMYLCASSPLAGGPGDTQYFGPGTRLTVL.

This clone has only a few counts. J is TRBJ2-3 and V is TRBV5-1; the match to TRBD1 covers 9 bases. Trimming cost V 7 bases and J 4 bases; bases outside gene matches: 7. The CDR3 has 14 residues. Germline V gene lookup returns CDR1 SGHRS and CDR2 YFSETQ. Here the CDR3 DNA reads TGCGCCAGCGGAACAGGGGGCCTCCCAGATACGCAGTATTTT. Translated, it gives CASGTGGLPDTQYF.

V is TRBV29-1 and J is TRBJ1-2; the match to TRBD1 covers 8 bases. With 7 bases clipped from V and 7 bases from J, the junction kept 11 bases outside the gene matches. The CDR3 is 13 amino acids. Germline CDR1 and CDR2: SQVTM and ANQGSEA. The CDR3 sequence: CSGSGGRISGYTF. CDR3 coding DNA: TGCAGCGGCTCAGGGGGCAGGATATCTGGCTACACCTTC.

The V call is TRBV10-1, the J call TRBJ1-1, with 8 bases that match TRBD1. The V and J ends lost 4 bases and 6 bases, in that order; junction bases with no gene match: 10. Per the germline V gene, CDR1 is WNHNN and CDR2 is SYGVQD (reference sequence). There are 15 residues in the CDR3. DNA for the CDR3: TGCGCCAGCAGTGTCCGGACAGGGAGCGGGGCTGAAGCTTTCTTT. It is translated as CASSVRTGSGAEAFF.

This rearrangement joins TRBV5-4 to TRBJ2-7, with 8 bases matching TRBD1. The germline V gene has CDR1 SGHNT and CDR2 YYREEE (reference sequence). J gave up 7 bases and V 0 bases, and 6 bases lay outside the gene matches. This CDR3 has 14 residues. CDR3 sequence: CASSLADRESEQYF. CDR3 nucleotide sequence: TGTGCCAGCAGCTTGGCGGACAGGGAGAGTGAGCAGTACTTC. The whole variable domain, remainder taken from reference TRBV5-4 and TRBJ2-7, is ETGVTQSPTHLIKTRGQQVTLRCSSQSGHNTVSWYQQALGQGPQFIFQYYREEENGRGNFPPRFSGLQFPNYSSELNVNALELDDSALYLCASSLADRESEQYFGPGTRLTVT.